This T cell receptor beta chain originates from a study of blood T cell repertoires in COVID-19. Overall study: There were acute and convalescent COVID-19 samples, and they came from the United States, Italy and Spain. In each case, the material was cDNA or gDNA derived from T cells, B-cell-depleted T cells, or PBMCs.

The CDR3 sequence is 13 residues long. V lost 5 bases, J lost 9 bases, and 17 bases lay in between. The germline V gene has CDR1 LGHDT and CDR2 YNNKEL (reference sequence). Under the authors' procedure: Amplification from reference gene primers served as the basis for estimated nucleated cell counts. Data came from immunoSEQ multiplex PCR; TCRdb stores just in-frame clones and leaves some out. The D gene and trimming were derived from the DNA, and the V and J assignments and clone size from that table. Of about 170,000 clones listed, roughly 86% are singletons. The genes are TRBV3-1 (or the pseudogene TRBV3-2) and TRBJ2-7; D gene ambiguous. Sequenced: peripheral blood. The TCR comes from a man aged 65 to 79 with acute or convalescent COVID-19. In nucleotides, the CDR3 is TGTGCCAGCAGCAAAAGCGAGGCTGTCGGGCAGTACTTC. It codes for CASSKSEAVGQYF.